Each of the 31 T cell receptor beta chains below was sequenced from the same sample in a study of response to subunit inactivated influenza vaccine. TCRdb processed the RT-PCR reads anew with MiXCR; each CDR3 protein has one entry. The sample holds 500,000 or so distinct CDR3 sequences, approximately 15% seen once. Material: CD4+ T cells sorted from PBMCs, obtained approximately 25 months after vaccination. All receptors derive from a man between 50 and 70 years old who received an inactivated influenza vaccine.

This clonotype occurred a few times. The V gene is TRBV29-1, the J gene TRBJ2-3; the D is unclear. CDR3 size: 13 residues. Germline V gene lookup returns CDR1 SQVTM and CDR2 ANQGSEA. V was trimmed by 7 bases and J by 4 bases, leaving 15 bases between them. The DNA of the CDR3 is TGCAGCGGGCTCGAGGTTAGTGCAGATACGCAGTATTTT. Translated: CSGLEVSADTQYF.

At least ten counts were recorded for this clonotype. V is TRBV12-3 or TRBV12-4 and J is TRBJ2-2; D gene ambiguous. The V and J ends lost 2 bases and 3 bases respectively, with 10 bases between them. The CDR3 contains 15 residues. Here the CDR3 reads CASSLTRTYTGELFF. CDR3 nucleotides: TGTGCCAGCAGTTTAACCCGGACGTACACCGGGGAGCTGTTTTTT.

Many counts were recorded for this clonotype. This sequence joins TRBV7-2 and TRBJ2-2, with 7 bases aligning to TRBD1. J gave up 5 bases and V 5 bases, and 5 bases lay outside the gene matches. This CDR3 spans 14 amino acids. Germline V CDR1 and CDR2: SGHTA, FQGNSA. The CDR3 sequence: CASSPGQRTGELFF. CDR3 sequence (DNA): TGTGCCAGCAGCCCGGGACAGCGAACCGGGGAGCTGTTTTTT.

V gene TRBV5-1 combines with J gene TRBJ2-3; D is unresolved. This CDR3 comprises 16 residues. The V end lost 1 base, the J end lost 4 bases, and 16 bases lay between the germline ends. Germline CDR1 SGHRS, CDR2 YFSETQ. In nucleotides, the CDR3 is TGCGCCAGCAGCTTGTTATCCAGGCCAGTAGCAGATACGCAGTATTTT. Translated: CASSLLSRPVADTQYF.

The chain links TRBV3-1 to TRBJ2-7; D is unresolved. Trimming cost V 4 bases and J 7 bases, with 5 bases left between them. The CDR3 contains 10 residues. From germline, CDR1 is LGHDT and CDR2 YNNKEL (reference sequence). CDR3 nucleotide sequence: TGTGCCAGCAGCCCTTCGGAGCAGTACTTC. Its translation: CASSPSEQYF.

This clonotype was detected a few times. The V call is TRBV6-2 or TRBV6-3, the J call TRBJ2-1; possibly TRBD2 for D (5 bases). The V gene lost 1 base and the J gene lost 9 bases, with 10 bases spanning the gap. CDR1 and CDR2 (germline): MNHEY, SVGEGT. The CDR3 runs 13 residues. The CDR3 nucleotides are TGTGCCAGCAGTTACTTTAGCGCAGTTGAGCAGTTCTTC. Residues: CASSYFSAVEQFF.

This rearrangement joins TRBV2 to TRBJ2-3; D gene unclear. CDR3 length: 13 residues. Germline CDR1 and CDR2: SNHLY and FYNNEI. Trimming pared 4 bases from V and 5 bases from J, leaving 10 bases between. The CDR3 loop is CASSVAPLDTQYF. As DNA, the CDR3 is TGTGCCAGCAGTGTAGCACCACTAGATACGCAGTATTTT.

This clonotype has only a few counts. The genes are TRBV7-2 and TRBJ2-7; D perhaps matches TRBD2 (6 bases). This CDR3 comprises 13 residues. V was trimmed by 5 bases and J by 2 bases, leaving 10 bases between them. The germline gives CDR1 SGHTA, CDR2 FQGNSA. The CDR3 region is CASSPAGPYEQYF. CDR3 nucleotide sequence: TGTGCCAGCAGCCCCGCGGGGCCCTACGAGCAGTACTTC.

The gene calls are TRBV5-1 and TRBJ2-7; D perhaps matches TRBD1 (6 bases). The germline V and J ends were trimmed by 4 bases and 4 bases, with 18 bases remaining between them. The CDR3 consists of 15 residues. Germline values: CDR1 SGHRS, CDR2 YFSETQ. The CDR3 sequence: CASSQTGQRRYEQYF. As DNA, the CDR3 is TGCGCCAGCAGCCAAACAGGACAGAGAAGGTACGAGCAGTACTTC.

This clonotype was seen repeatedly, ten times or more. V usage is TRBV11-2 and J usage is TRBJ1-3; tentative D call: TRBD1 (5 bases). The germline V gene encodes CDR1 SGHAT and CDR2 FQNNGV. The CDR3 sequence is 14 residues long. The V gene lost 3 bases and the J gene lost 3 bases, with 9 bases spanning the gap. The CDR3 DNA reads as TGTGCCAGCAGCTTGGGGGGGTTTGGAAACACCATATATTTT. Protein product: CASSLGGFGNTIYF.

This rearrangement joins TRBV20-1 to TRBJ2-3; D not resolved. CDR1 is DFQATT and CDR2 is SNEGSKA in the germline V gene (reference sequence). The V end lost 2 bases, the J end lost 5 bases, and 11 bases lay between the germline ends. CDR3 length equals 13 residues. CDR3 loop: CSARFGNIDTQYF. In nucleotides, the CDR3 is TGCAGTGCTAGATTTGGGAATATAGATACGCAGTATTTT.

This chain uses TRBV19 with TRBJ2-2, with D perhaps matching TRBD2 (6 bases). Germline V CDR1 and CDR2: LNHDA, SQIVND (reference sequence). V shed 4 bases and J shed 5 bases, with 14 bases lying between them. This CDR3 comprises 15 residues. CDR3 sequence (DNA): TGTGCCAGTAGTAAACGCGGGACTGTAACCGGGGAGCTGTTTTTT. Its translation is CASSKRGTVTGELFF.

This clonotype turned up a few times. CDR3 amino acids: CASSLGHTQETQYF. The DNA of the CDR3 is TGTGCCAGCAGTCTAGGACATACTCAAGAGACCCAGTACTTC. This chain joins TRBV12-3 or TRBV12-4 and TRBJ2-5; TRBD1 is a possible D gene (5 bases). Between the trimmed V and J ends, which lost 5 bases and 2 bases, there was a span of 12 bases. The CDR3 contains 14 residues.

The chain recombines TRBV27 with TRBJ2-7, with D possibly TRBD1 on 6 matching bases. Germline V CDR1 and CDR2: MNHEY, SMNVEV (reference sequence). The CDR3 is 16 amino acids. Trimming left V 6 bases short and J 3 bases short, with 21 bases between. CDR3 DNA: TGTGCCAGCAGGTTCCGGGCGAGCGTAGGGGGCTACGAGCAGTACTTC. This encodes CASRFRASVGGYEQYF.

This clonotype was detected only a few times. The chain carries TRBV7-2 and TRBJ2-5, with a tentative D call TRBD1 (5 bases). This CDR3 is built from 16 residues. V lost 0 bases and J 1 base, leaving 12 bases between the germline ends. From germline, CDR1 is SGHTA and CDR2 FQGNSA. CDR3 sequence: CASSLASGHVQETQYF. The CDR3, as DNA: TGTGCCAGCAGCTTAGCATCAGGACATGTCCAAGAGACCCAGTACTTC.

This clonotype was seen only a few times. The chain links TRBV6-2 or TRBV6-3 to TRBJ1-5, with D possibly TRBD1 on 5 matching bases. This CDR3 is 12 amino acids long. Germline CDR1 and CDR2: MNHEY and SVGEGT. The V end was cut by 7 bases, the J end by 5 bases, with 9 bases between. The CDR3 sequence: CASKVTDQPQHF. CDR3 DNA sequence: TGTGCCAGCAAAGTGACAGATCAGCCCCAGCATTTT.

CDR3 in amino acids: CSVEDRAWAFF. The CDR3, as DNA: TGCAGCGTTGAAGACAGGGCTTGGGCTTTCTTT. This rearrangement joins TRBV29-1 to TRBJ1-1, with D perhaps TRBD1 (5 bases). Per the germline V gene, CDR1 is SQVTM and CDR2 is ANQGSEA. The V gene lost 0 bases and the J gene lost 11 bases, with 10 bases spanning the gap. The CDR3 consists of 11 residues.

This clonotype was observed a few times. The chain joins TRBV4-3 to TRBJ1-5, with D perhaps matching TRBD1 (6 bases). The germline V gene has CDR1 LGHNA and CDR2 YSLEER. The ends were cut back, 3 bases at V and 5 bases at J, with 14 bases in the middle. The CDR3 contains 15 residues. The CDR3 loop is CASSHSARGDQPQHF. In DNA form, the CDR3 reads TGCGCCAGCAGCCACTCGGCCAGGGGAGATCAGCCCCAGCATTTT.

The chain links TRBV5-1 to TRBJ2-1; 12 nucleotides agree with TRBD1. Germline CDR1 and CDR2: SGHRS and YFSETQ. This CDR3 has 15 residues. The V segment lost 0 bases and the J segment 9 bases; nucleotides outside the gene matches: 4. In nucleotides, the CDR3 is TGCGCCAGCAGCTTGGCCGGGACAGGGGGCAGTGAGCAGTTCTTC. This translates into CASSLAGTGGSEQFF.

The chain recombines TRBV4-1 with TRBJ2-7, with 7 positions matching TRBD2. The CDR3 has 18 amino acids. In germline, CDR1 is MGHRA, CDR2 YSYEKL. V shed 1 base and J 1 base; nucleotides not matched to a gene: 13. This CDR3 reads CASSQGPLRQGGSYEQYF. The CDR3 coding sequence is TGCGCCAGCAGCCAAGGGCCCTTACGGCAGGGAGGGTCCTACGAGCAGTACTTC.

Only a few counts were recorded for this clonotype. The J gene is TRBJ2-5, the V gene TRBV6-2 or TRBV6-3; 7 nucleotides line up with TRBD2. V dropped 0 bases and J dropped 5; count of bases not matched to a gene: 9. Per germline, CDR1 MNHEY and CDR2 SVGEGT. The CDR3 is made up of 16 amino acids. In DNA form, the CDR3 reads TGTGCCAGCAGTTACTCGAGCGGGACTAAAGTTGAGACCCAGTACTTC. Translating it yields CASSYSSGTKVETQYF.

The V gene is TRBV20-1, the J gene TRBJ2-7; D assignment may be TRBD1 or TRBD2 (5 bases each). The CDR3 covers 14 residues. Trimming left V 2 bases short and J 5 bases short, with 16 bases between. The V gene's germline CDR1 is DFQATT and CDR2 SNEGSKA (reference sequence). As DNA, the CDR3 is TGCAGTGCTAGATCCCCTCTGGGGGTGAACGAGCAGTACTTC. Its translation is CSARSPLGVNEQYF.

The chain recombines TRBV7-4 with TRBJ1-5; a weak D match, TRBD1 (6 bases). CDR1 and CDR2 from the germline V gene are SGHVT and SQSDAQ. V was shortened by 5 bases and J by 5 bases, with 16 bases between the two germline ends. This CDR3 has 15 residues. The CDR3, as DNA: TGTGCCAGCAGCCCACACCGGGACATATATCAGCCCCAGCATTTT. It is translated as CASSPHRDIYQPQHF.

This clonotype was seen a few times. The rearrangement uses TRBV6-5 and TRBJ1-6; tentatively, D is TRBD1 (5 bases). The CDR3 covers 14 residues. Germline V gives CDR1 MNHEY, CDR2 SVGAGI. The V end lost 5 bases, the J end lost 7 bases, and 12 bases lay between the germline ends. CDR3 DNA sequence: TGTGCCAGCAGTACCCGACAGAAAAATTCACCCCTCCACTTT. Amino acids: CASSTRQKNSPLHF.

This rearrangement joins TRBV24-1 to TRBJ2-2; tentatively, D is TRBD2 (5 bases). V gave up 4 bases and J gave up 6 bases, with 17 bases separating them. CDR3 length: 16 residues. Germline CDR1 and CDR2: KGHDR and SFDVKD. CDR3 loop: CATSDPQGSYAGELFF. CDR3 DNA: TGTGCCACCAGTGACCCACAAGGGAGTTACGCCGGGGAGCTGTTTTTT.

This clonotype showed up just a few times. The genes are TRBV27 and TRBJ2-3; D unclear. Trimming shortened V by 5 bases and J by 1 base, and 7 bases separated the two germline ends. The germline V gene encodes CDR1 MNHEY and CDR2 SMNVEV (reference sequence). CDR3 length: 13 amino acids. CDR3: CASSNRGTDTQYF. CDR3 nucleotides: TGTGCCAGCAGTAACCGTGGCACAGATACGCAGTATTTT.

This clonotype has just a few counts. V is TRBV20-1 and J is TRBJ1-2; D possibly corresponds to TRBD1 (5 bases). Trimming removed 3 bases at V and 6 bases at J, with 14 bases between. The CDR3 sequence is 13 residues long. Germline V CDR1 and CDR2: DFQATT, SNEGSKA (reference sequence). CDR3 coding DNA: TGCAGTGCTAGCAGGACGGGGACCCATGGCTACACCTTC. It codes for CSASRTGTHGYTF.

This clonotype has more than one count but fewer than ten. The chain recombines TRBV5-6 with TRBJ2-3; 8 bases align to TRBD1. Germline values: CDR1 SGHDT, CDR2 YYEEEE. V lost 2 bases and J lost 3; bases outside the gene matches: 5. This CDR3 is 15 amino acids long. CDR3 DNA sequence: TGTGCCAGCAGCTTCACAGGGGGGAATACAGATACGCAGTATTTT. It encodes CASSFTGGNTDTQYF.

The chain combines TRBV29-1 with TRBJ2-1, with 7 positions matching TRBD2. The CDR3 has 16 residues. The germline CDR1 and CDR2 sequences are SQVTM and ANQGSEA. Unmatched junction bases numbered 22, after V lost 7 bases and J lost 10 bases. The DNA for the CDR3 is TGCAGCGCCTCCCGTACCCCTGGGGGGGGTTTAGGAGAGCAGTTCTTC. The encoded protein is CSASRTPGGGLGEQFF.

In this sample, this clonotype turned up a few times. The chain combines TRBV2 with TRBJ1-4; TRBD1 aligns across 7 bases. Germline assignment: CDR1 SNHLY and CDR2 FYNNEI. The length of the CDR3 is 15 residues. Losses at the gene ends were 3 bases for V and 5 bases for J; bases not matched to a gene: 6. CDR3 region: CASSDGTVRNEKLFF. The CDR3 DNA reads as TGTGCCAGCAGTGACGGGACAGTTCGGAATGAAAAACTGTTTTTT.

The chain couples TRBV4-1 to TRBJ2-7, with TRBD2 matching over 9 bases. The germline V gene has CDR1 MGHRA and CDR2 YSYEKL. The V and J ends lost 4 bases and 3 bases, in that order; junction bases with no gene match: 4. The CDR3 covers 14 residues. This CDR3 is CASSRQAGGYEQYF. The DNA of the CDR3 is TGCGCCAGCAGCCGGCAAGCGGGAGGCTACGAGCAGTACTTC.